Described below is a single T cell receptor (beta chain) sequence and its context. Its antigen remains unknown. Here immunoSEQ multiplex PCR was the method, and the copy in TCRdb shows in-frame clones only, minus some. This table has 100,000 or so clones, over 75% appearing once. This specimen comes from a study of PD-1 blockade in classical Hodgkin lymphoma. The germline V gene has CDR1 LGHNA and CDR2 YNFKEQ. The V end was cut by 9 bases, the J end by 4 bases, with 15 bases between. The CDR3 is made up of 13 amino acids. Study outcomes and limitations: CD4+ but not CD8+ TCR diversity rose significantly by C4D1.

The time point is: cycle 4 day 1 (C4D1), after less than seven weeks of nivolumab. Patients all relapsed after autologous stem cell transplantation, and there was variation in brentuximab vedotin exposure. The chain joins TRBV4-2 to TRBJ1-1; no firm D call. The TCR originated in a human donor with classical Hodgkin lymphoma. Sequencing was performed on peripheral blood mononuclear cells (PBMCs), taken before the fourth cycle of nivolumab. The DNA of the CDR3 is TGTGCCAGTACGTTGAGGTATAGCACTGAAGCTTTCTTT. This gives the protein CASTLRYSTEAFF.